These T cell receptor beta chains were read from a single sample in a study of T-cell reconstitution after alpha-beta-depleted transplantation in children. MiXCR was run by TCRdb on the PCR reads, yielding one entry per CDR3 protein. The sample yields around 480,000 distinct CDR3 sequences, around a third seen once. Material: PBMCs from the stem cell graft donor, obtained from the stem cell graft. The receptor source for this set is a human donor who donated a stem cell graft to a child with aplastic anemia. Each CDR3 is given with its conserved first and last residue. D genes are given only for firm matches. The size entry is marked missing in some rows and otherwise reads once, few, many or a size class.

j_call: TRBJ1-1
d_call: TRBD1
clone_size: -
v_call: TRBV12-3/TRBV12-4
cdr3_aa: CASSWWRQGDTEAFF
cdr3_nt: TGTGCCAGCAGTTGGTGGAGACAGGGCGACACTGAAGCTTTCTTT

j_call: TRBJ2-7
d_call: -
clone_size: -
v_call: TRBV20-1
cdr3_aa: CSALRAPGTPEAYEQYF
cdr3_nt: TGCAGTGCTCTAAGGGCCCCGGGAACCCCCGAGGCCTACGAGCAGTACTTC

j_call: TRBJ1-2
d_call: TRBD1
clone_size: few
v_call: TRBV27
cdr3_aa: CASSFFRGRGYTF
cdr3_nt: TGTGCCAGCAGTTTCTTCAGGGGGCGCGGCTACACCTTC

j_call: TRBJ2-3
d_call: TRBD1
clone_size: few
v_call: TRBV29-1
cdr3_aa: CSVAYRGHGDTQYF
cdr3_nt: TGCAGCGTTGCGTACAGGGGTCATGGGGATACGCAGTATTTT

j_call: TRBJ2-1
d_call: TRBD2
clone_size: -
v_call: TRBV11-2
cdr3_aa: CASSLTGTSGTSSSYNEQFF
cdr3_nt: TGTGCCAGCAGCCTCACCGGGACTAGCGGGACCTCGAGCTCCTACAATGAGCAGTTCTTC

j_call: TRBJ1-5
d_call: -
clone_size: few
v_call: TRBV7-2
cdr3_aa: CASSRRTVNQPQHF
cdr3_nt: TGTGCCAGCAGCCGTCGAACCGTCAATCAGCCCCAGCATTTT

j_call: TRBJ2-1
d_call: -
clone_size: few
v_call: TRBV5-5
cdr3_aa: CASSTLDSGKLGNEQFF
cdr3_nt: TGTGCCAGCAGTACCTTAGATAGCGGCAAGTTAGGGAATGAGCAGTTCTTC

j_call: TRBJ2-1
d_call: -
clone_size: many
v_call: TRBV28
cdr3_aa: CASSSRRGSSYNEQFF
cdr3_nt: TGTGCCAGCAGTTCCCGACGGGGGAGCTCCTACAATGAGCAGTTCTTC

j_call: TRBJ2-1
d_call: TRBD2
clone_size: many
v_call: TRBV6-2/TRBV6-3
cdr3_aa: CASREAGASVNEQFF
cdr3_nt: TGTGCCAGCCGTGAAGCGGGAGCGTCTGTCAATGAGCAGTTCTTC

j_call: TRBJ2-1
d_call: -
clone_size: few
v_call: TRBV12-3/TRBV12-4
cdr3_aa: CASSPNRGNYNEQFF
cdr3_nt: TGTGCCAGCAGCCCGAACCGGGGGAACTACAATGAGCAGTTCTTC

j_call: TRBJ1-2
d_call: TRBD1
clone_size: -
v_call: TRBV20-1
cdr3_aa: CSARATGENNNYGYTF
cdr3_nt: TGCAGTGCTAGAGCGACAGGGGAAAATAATAACTATGGCTACACCTTC

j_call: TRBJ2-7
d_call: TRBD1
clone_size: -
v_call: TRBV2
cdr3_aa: CASSRDRATHEQYF
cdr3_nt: TGTGCCAGCAGCCGGGACAGGGCGACCCACGAGCAGTACTTC

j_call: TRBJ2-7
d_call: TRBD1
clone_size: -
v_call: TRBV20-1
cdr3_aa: CSARGAGQGTSSYEQYF
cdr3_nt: TGCAGTGCTAGAGGGGCGGGACAGGGGACGAGCTCCTACGAGCAGTACTTC

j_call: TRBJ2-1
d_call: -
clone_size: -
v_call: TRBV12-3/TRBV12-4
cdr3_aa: CASGGLTGVGSYNEQFF
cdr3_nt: TGTGCCAGCGGAGGACTAACGGGAGTGGGGTCCTACAATGAGCAGTTCTTC

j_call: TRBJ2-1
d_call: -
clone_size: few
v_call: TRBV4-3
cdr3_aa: CASSQDVDEQFF
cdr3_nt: TGCGCCAGCAGCCAAGATGTCGATGAGCAGTTCTTC

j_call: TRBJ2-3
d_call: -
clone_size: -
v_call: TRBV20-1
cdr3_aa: CSTHGPDTDTQYF
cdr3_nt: TGCAGTACCCACGGGCCGGACACAGATACGCAGTATTTT

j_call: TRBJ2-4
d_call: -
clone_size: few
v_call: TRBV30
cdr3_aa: CAWSVGGDIQYF
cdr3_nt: TGTGCCTGGAGTGTAGGGGGGGACATTCAGTACTTC

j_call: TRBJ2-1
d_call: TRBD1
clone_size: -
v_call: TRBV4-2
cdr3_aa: CASSQVGTGASQFF
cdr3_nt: TGTGCCAGCAGCCAAGTGGGGACAGGGGCTAGTCAGTTCTTC

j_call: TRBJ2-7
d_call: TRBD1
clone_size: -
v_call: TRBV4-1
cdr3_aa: CASSRGTGTGDYEQYF
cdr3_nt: TGCGCCAGCAGCCGAGGAACCGGGACAGGGGACTACGAGCAGTACTTC

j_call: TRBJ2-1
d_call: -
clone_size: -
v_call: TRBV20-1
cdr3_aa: CSARATRPYNEQFF
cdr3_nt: TGCAGTGCTAGAGCTACTCGACCCTACAATGAGCAGTTCTTC

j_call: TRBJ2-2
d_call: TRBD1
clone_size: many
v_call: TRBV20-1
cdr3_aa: CSAYRDRDTGELFF
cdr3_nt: TGCAGTGCTTACCGGGACAGGGACACCGGGGAGCTGTTTTTT

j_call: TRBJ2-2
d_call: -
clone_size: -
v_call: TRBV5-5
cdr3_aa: CASSLEGWDHGELFF
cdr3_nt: TGTGCCAGCAGCTTGGAGGGCTGGGATCACGGGGAGCTGTTTTTT

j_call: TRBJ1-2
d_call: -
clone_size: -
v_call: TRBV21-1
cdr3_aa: CASSKNIRYTF
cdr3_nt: TGTGCCAGCAGCAAGAACATCCGCTACACCTTC

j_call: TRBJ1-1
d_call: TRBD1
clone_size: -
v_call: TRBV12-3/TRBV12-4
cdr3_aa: CASARTGLGEAFF
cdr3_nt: TGTGCCAGCGCCCGGACAGGGTTAGGTGAAGCTTTCTTT

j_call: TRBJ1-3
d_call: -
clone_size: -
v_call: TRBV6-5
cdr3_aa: CASSLIASGNTIYF
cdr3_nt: TGTGCCAGCAGTCTAATCGCCTCTGGAAACACCATATATTTT

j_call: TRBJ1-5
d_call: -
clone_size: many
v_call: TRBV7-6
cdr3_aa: CASSSREYQPQHF
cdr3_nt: TGTGCCAGCAGCTCCAGGGAATATCAGCCCCAGCATTTT

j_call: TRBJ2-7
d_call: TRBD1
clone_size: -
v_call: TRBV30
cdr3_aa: CAWCSGTGPYEQYF
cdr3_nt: TGTGCCTGGTGCTCCGGGACAGGGCCTTACGAGCAGTACTTC

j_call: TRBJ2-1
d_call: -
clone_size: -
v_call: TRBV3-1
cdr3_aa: CASSQVLNEQFF
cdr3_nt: TGTGCCAGCAGCCAAGTCTTAAATGAGCAGTTCTTC

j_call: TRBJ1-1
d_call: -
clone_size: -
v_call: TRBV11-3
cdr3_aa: CASSLQTVGGLNTEAFF
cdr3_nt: TGTGCCAGCAGCTTACAGACGGTGGGAGGATTGAACACTGAAGCCTTCTTT

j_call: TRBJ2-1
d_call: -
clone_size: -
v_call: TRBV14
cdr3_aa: CASSQETSFVEEYNEQFF
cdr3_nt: TGTGCCAGCAGCCAAGAAACTAGCTTCGTCGAGGAGTACAATGAGCAGTTCTTC

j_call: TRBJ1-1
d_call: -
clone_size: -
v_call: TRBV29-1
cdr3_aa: CSGSPANTEAFF
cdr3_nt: TGCAGCGGGAGTCCTGCGAACACTGAAGCTTTCTTT

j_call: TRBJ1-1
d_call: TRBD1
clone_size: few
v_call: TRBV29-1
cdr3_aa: CSVGTGGLNTEAFF
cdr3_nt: TGCAGCGTCGGGACAGGGGGCTTGAACACTGAAGCTTTCTTT

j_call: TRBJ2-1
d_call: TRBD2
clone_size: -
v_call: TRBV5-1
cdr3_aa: CASSFPSGSSYNEQFF
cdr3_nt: TGCGCCAGCAGCTTCCCAAGCGGGAGCTCCTACAATGAGCAGTTCTTC

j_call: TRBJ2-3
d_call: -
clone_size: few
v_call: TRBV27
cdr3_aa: CASSLLGTGEGDTQYF
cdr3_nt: TGTGCCAGCAGTTTATTGGGGACCGGCGAGGGAGATACGCAGTATTTT

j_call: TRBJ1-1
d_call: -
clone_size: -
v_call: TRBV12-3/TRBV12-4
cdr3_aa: CASSFADVNTEAFF
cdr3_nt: TGTGCCAGCAGTTTCGCGGATGTAAACACTGAAGCTTTCTTT

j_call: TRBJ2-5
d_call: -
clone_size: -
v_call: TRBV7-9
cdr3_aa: CASSRGGVQETQYF
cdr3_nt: TGTGCCAGCAGCCGAGGCGGGGTCCAAGAGACCCAGTACTTC

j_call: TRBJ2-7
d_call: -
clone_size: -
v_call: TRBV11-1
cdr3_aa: CASSLIPQGRDWTDEQYF
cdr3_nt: TGTGCCAGCAGCTTAATTCCGCAGGGCCGGGACTGGACCGACGAGCAGTACTTC

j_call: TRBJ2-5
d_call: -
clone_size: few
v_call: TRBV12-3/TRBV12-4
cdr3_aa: CASSPNRGGTETQYF
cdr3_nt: TGTGCCAGCAGCCCAAATAGAGGGGGAACAGAGACCCAGTACTTC

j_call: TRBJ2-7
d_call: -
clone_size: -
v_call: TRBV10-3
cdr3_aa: CAISGGSFSYEQYF
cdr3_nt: TGTGCCATCAGTGGAGGCAGTTTCTCCTACGAGCAGTACTTC

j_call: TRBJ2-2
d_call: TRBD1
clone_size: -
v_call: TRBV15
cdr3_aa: CATSRLDYRGPVFHTGELFF
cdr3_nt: TGTGCCACCAGCAGACTAGATTACAGGGGGCCCGTTTTCCACACCGGGGAGCTGTTTTTT

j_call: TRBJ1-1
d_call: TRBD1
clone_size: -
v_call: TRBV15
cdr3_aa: CATSRPWTGDGMDTEAFF
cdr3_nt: TGTGCCACCAGCAGACCATGGACAGGGGACGGTATGGACACTGAAGCTTTCTTT

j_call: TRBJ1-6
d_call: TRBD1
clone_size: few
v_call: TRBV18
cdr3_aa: CASSRDSNNSPLHF
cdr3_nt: TGTGCCAGCTCACGGGACAGCAATAATTCACCCCTCCACTTT

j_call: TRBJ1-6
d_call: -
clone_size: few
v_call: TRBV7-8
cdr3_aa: CASSLVFSGSPLHF
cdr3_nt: TGTGCCAGCAGCTTAGTGTTCAGTGGTTCACCCCTCCACTTT

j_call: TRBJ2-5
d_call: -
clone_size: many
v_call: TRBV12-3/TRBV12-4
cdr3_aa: CASSSGQKETQYF
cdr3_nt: TGTGCCAGCAGTTCCGGACAGAAAGAGACCCAGTACTTC

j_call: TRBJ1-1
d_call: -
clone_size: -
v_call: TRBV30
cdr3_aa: CAWSDGGLNTEAFF
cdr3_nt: TGTGCCTGGAGTGATGGGGGGCTTAACACTGAAGCTTTCTTT

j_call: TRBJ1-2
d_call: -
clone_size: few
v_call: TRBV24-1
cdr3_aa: CATSVTGTYGYTF
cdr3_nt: TGTGCCACCAGTGTCACCGGGACTTATGGCTACACCTTC

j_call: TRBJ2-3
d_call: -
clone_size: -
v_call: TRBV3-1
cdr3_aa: CASNPGGSATIYTQYF
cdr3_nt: TGTGCCAGCAACCCAGGTGGTAGCGCTACGATCTATACGCAGTATTTT

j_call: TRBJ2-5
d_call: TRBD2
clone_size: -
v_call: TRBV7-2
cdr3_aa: CASSTGTSGGQETQYF
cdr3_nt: TGTGCCAGCAGCACCGGGACTAGCGGGGGACAAGAGACCCAGTACTTC

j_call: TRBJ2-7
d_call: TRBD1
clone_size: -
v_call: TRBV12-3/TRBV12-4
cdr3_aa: CASSPSGTASYEQYF
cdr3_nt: TGTGCCAGCAGTCCCTCCGGGACAGCCTCCTACGAGCAGTACTTC

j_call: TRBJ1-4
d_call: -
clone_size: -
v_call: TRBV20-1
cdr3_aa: CSAREGDLPHEKLFF
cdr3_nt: TGCAGTGCTAGAGAAGGGGACCTGCCCCATGAAAAACTGTTTTTT

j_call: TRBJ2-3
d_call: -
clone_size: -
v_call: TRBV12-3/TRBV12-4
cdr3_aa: CASTLGATDTQYF
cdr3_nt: TGTGCCAGCACTCTTGGGGCAACAGATACGCAGTATTTT

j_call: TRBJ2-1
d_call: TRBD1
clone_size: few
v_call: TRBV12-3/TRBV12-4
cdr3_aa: CASRGTELYNEQFF
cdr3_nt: TGTGCCAGCAGAGGGACAGAACTTTACAATGAGCAGTTCTTC

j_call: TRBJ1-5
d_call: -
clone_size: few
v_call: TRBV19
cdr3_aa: CASARGPSNQPQHF
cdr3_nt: TGTGCCAGTGCCCGGGGGCCTAGCAATCAGCCCCAGCATTTT

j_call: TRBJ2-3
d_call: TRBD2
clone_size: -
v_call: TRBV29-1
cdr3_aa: CSVSPGGRGDTQYF
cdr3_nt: TGCAGCGTCTCACCGGGGGGAAGAGGAGATACGCAGTATTTT

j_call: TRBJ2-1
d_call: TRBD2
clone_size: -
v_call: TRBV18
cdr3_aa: CASSPPWTSSPNEQFF
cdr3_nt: TGTGCCAGCTCACCTCCCTGGACTAGCAGTCCCAATGAGCAGTTCTTC